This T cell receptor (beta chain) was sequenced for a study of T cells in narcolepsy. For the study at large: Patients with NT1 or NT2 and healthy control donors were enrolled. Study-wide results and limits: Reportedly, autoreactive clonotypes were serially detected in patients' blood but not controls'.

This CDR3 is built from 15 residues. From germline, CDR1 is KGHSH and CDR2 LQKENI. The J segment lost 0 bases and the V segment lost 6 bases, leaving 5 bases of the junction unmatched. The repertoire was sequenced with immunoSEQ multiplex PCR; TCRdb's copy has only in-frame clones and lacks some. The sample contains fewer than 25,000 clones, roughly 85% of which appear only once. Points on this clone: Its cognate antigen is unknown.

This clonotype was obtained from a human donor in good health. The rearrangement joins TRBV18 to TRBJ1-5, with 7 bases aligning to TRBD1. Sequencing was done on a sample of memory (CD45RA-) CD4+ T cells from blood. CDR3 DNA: TGTGCCAGCTCCCCGACAGGGTATAGCAATCAGCCCCAGCATTTT. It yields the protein CASSPTGYSNQPQHF. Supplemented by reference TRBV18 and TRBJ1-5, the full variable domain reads NAGVMQNPRHLVRRRGQEARLRCSPMKGHSHVYWYRQLPEEGLKFMVYLQKENIIDESGMPKERFSAEFPKEGPSILRIQQVVRGDSAAYFCASSPTGYSNQPQHFGDGTRLSIL.